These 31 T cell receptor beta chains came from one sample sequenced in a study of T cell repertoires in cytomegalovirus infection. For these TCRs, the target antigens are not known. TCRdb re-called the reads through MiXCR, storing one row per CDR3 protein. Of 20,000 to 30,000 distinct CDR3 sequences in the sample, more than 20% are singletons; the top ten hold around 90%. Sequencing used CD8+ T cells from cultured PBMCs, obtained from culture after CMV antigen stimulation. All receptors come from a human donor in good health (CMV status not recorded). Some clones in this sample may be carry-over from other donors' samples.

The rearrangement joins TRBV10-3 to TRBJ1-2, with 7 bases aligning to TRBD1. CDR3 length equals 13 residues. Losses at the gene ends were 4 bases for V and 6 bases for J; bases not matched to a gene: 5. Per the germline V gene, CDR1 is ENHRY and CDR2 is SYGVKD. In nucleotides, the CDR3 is TGTGCCATCAGTGGTTCGACAGGGCATGGCTACACCTTC. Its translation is CAISGSTGHGYTF.

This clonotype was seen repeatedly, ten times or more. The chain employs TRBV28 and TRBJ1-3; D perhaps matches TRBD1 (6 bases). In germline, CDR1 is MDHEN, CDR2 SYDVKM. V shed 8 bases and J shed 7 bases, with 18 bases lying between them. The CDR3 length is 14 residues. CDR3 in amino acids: CASYGQTGRNTIYF. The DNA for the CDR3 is TGTGCCAGCTACGGACAGACCGGTCGGAACACCATATATTTT.

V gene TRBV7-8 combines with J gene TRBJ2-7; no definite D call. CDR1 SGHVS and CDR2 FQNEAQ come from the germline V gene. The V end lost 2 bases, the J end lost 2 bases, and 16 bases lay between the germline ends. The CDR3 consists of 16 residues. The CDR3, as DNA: TGTGCCAGCAGCTTATGGCGGTCATTTGTAACCTACGAGCAGTACTTC. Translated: CASSLWRSFVTYEQYF.

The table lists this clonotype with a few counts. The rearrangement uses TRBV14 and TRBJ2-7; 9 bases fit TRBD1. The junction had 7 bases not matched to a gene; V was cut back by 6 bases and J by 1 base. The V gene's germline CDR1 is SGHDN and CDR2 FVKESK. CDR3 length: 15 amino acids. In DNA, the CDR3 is TGTGCCAGCAGTCACATTGGGACAGGGTCCTACGAGCAGTACTTC. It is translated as CASSHIGTGSYEQYF. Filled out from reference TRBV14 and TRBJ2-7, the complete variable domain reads EAGVTQFPSHSVIEKGQTVTLRCDPISGHDNLYWYRRVMGKEIKFLLHFVKESKQDESGMPNNRFLAERTGGTYSTLKVQPAELEDSGVYFCASSHIGTGSYEQYFGPGTRLTVT.

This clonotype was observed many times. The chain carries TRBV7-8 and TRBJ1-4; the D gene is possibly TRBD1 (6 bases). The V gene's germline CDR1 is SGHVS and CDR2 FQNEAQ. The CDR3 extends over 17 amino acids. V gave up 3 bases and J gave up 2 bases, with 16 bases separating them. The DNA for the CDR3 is TGTGCCAGCAGCTTGGGGGGCGGGGGGCTGACTAATGAAAAACTGTTTTTT. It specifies CASSLGGGGLTNEKLFF.

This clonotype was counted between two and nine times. The CDR3 DNA follows: TGTGCCAGTAGCAACTCCCGGACGCGGAGAAACACCATATATTTT. Amino acid sequence: CASSNSRTRRNTIYF. The chain joins TRBV19 to TRBJ1-3, with D unclear. There are 15 residues in the CDR3. Trimming took 6 bases from V and 5 from J, leaving 17 bases between them. Germline V CDR1 and CDR2: LNHDA, SQIVND (reference sequence).

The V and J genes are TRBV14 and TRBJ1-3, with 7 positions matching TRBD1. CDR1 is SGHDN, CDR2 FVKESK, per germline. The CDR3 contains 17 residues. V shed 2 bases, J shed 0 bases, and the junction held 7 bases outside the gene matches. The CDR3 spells CASSQSGQAYSGNTIYF. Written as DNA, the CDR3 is TGTGCCAGCAGCCAATCCGGACAGGCCTACTCTGGAAACACCATATATTTT.

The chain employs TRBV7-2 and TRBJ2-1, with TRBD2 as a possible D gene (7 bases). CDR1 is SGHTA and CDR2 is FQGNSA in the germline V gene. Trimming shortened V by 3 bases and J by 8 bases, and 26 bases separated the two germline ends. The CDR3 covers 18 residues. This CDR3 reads CASSLGRGGALKQYEQFF. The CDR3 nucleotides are TGTGCCAGCAGCTTGGGGAGGGGGGGGGCCTTAAAACAATATGAGCAGTTCTTC.

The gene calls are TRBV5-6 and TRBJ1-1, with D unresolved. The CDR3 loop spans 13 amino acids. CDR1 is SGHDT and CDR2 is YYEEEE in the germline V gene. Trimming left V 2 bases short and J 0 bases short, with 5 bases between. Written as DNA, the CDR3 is TGTGCCAGCAGCTTTACAGTGAACACTGAAGCTTTCTTT. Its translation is CASSFTVNTEAFF.

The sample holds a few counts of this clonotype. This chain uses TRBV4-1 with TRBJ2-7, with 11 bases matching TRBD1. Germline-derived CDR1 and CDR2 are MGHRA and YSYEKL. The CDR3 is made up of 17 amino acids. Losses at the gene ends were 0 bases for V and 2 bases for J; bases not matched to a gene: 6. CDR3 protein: CASSQEPPGQGAYEQYF. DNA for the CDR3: TGCGCCAGCAGCCAAGAGCCCCCGGGACAGGGGGCCTACGAGCAGTACTTC.

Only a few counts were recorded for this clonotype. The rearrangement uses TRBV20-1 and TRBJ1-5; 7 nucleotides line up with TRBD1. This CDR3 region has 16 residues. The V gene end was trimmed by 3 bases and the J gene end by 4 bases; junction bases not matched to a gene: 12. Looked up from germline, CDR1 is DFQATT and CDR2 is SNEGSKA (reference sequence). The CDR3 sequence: CSARPSGGAHNQPQHF. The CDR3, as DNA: TGCAGTGCTAGGCCCTCAGGGGGGGCGCATAATCAGCCCCAGCATTTT.

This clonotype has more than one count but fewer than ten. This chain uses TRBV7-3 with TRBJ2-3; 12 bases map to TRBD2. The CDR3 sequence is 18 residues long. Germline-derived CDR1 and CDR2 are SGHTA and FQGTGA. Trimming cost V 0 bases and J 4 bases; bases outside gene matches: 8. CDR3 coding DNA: TGTGCCAGCAGCTTAACGGGGGCTAGCGGGGGGGGTGCAGATACGCAGTATTTT. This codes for CASSLTGASGGGADTQYF.

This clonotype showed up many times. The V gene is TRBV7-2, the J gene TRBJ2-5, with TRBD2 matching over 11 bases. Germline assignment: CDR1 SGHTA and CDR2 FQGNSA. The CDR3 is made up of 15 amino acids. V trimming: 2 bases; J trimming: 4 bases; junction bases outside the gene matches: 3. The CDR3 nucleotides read TGTGCCAGCAGCTTACAAACTAGCGGGGGAGAGACCCAGTACTTC. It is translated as CASSLQTSGGETQYF.

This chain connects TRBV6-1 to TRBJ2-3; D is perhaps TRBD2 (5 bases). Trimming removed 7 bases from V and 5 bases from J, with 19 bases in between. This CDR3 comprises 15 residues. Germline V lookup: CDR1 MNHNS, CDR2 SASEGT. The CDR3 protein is CASTRGPTGVDTQYF. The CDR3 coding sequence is TGTGCCAGCACCCGGGGTCCTACCGGGGTAGATACGCAGTATTTT.

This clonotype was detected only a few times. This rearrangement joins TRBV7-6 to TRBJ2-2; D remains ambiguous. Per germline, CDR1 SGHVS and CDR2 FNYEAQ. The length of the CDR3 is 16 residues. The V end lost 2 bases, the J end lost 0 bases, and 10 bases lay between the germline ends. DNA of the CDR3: TGTGCCAGCAGCTTAAGTTCTAGATCGAACACCGGGGAGCTGTTTTTT. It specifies CASSLSSRSNTGELFF.

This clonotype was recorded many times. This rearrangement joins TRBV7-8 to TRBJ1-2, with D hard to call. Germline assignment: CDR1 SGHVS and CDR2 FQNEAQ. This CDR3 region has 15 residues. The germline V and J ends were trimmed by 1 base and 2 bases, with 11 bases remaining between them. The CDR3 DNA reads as TGTGCCAGCAGCTTAGGGCCCGGGTTCAACTATGGCTACACCTTC. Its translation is CASSLGPGFNYGYTF.

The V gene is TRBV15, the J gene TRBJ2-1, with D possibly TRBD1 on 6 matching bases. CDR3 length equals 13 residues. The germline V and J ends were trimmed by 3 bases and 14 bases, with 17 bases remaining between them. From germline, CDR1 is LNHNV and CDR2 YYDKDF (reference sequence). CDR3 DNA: TGTGCCACCAGCAGGATTTCGGGACAAGAGGAGTTCTTC. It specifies CATSRISGQEEFF.

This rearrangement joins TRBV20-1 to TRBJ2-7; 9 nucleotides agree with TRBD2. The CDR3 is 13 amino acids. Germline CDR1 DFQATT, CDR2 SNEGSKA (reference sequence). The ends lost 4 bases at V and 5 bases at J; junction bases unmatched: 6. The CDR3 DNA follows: TGCAGTGCTACGGGACTAGCTTCTAACGAGCAGTACTTC. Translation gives CSATGLASNEQYF.

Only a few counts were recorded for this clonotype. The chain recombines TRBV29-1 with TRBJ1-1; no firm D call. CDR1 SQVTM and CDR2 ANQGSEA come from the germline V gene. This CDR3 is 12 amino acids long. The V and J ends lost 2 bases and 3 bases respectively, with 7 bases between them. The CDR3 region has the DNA TGCAGCGTTGAATACAGTGACACTGAAGCTTTCTTT. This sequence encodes CSVEYSDTEAFF.

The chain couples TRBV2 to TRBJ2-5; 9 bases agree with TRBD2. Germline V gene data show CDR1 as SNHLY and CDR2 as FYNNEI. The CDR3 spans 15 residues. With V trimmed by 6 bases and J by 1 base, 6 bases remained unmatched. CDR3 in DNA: TGTGCCAGCAGAGTTCTAGCGGGGCCCCAAGAGACCCAGTACTTC. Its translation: CASRVLAGPQETQYF.

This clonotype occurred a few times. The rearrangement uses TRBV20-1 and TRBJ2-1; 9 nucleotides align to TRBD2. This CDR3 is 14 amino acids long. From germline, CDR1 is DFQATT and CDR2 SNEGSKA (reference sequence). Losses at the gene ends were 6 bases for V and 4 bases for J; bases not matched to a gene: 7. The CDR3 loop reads CSANSGGTYNEQFF. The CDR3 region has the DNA TGCAGTGCCAATAGCGGGGGAACATACAATGAGCAGTTCTTC.

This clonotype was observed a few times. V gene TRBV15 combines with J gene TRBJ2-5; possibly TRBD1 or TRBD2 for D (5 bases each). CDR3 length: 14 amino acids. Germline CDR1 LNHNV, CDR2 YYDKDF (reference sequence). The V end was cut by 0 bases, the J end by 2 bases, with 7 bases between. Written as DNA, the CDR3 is TGTGCCACCAGCAGAGACAGGGAGCAAGAGACCCAGTACTTC. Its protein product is CATSRDREQETQYF.

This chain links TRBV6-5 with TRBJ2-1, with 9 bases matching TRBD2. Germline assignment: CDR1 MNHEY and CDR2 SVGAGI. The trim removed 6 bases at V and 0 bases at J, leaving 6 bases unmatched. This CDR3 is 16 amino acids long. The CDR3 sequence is CASRPGLAPSYNEQFF. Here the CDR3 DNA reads TGTGCCAGCAGACCGGGACTAGCCCCCTCCTACAATGAGCAGTTCTTC.

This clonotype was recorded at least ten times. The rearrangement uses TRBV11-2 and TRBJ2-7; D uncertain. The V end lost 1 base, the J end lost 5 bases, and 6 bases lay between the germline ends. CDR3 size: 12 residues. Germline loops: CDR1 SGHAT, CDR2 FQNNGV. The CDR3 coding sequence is TGTGCCAGCAGCTTAGTAGGCCACGAGCAGTACTTC. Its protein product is CASSLVGHEQYF.

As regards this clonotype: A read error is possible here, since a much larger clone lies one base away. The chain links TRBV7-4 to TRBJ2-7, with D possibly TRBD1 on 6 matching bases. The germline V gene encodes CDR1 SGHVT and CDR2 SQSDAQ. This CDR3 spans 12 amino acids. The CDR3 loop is CACSLGGWEQYF. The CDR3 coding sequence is TGTGCCTGCAGCTTAGGGGGATGGGAGCAGTACTTC.

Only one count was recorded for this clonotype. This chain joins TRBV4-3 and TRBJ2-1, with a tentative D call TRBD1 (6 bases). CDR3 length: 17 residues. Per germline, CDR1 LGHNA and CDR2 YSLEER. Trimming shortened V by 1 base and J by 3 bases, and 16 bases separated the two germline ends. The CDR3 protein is CASSQGFRGSDYNEQFF. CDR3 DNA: TGCGCCAGCAGCCAAGGGTTTAGGGGGAGCGACTACAATGAGCAGTTCTTC.

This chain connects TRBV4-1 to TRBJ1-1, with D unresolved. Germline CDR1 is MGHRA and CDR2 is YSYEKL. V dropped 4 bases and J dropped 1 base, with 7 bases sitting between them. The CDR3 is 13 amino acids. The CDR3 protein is CASSREPNTEAFF. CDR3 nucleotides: TGCGCCAGCAGCCGAGAGCCGAACACTGAAGCTTTCTTT.

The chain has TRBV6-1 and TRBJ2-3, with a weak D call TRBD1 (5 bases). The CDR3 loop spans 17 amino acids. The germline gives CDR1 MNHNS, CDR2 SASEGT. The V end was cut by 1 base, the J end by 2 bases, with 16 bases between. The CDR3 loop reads CASSEEWTSFLTDTQYF. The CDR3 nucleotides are TGTGCCAGCAGTGAAGAGTGGACAAGCTTTCTCACAGATACGCAGTATTTT.

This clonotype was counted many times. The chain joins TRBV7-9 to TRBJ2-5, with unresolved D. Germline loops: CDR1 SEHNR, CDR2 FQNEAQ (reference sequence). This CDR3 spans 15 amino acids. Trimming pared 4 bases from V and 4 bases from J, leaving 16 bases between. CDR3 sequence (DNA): TGTGCCAGCAGCTATGCTTTTGGAAGGGTAGAGACCCAGTACTTC. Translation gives CASSYAFGRVETQYF.

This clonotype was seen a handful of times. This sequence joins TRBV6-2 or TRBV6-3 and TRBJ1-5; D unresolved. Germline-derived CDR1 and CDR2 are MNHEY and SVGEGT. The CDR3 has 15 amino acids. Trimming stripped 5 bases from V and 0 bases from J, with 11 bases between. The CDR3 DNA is TGTGCCAGCAGTATTGGTAGGACTAGCAATCAGCCCCAGCATTTT. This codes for CASSIGRTSNQPQHF.

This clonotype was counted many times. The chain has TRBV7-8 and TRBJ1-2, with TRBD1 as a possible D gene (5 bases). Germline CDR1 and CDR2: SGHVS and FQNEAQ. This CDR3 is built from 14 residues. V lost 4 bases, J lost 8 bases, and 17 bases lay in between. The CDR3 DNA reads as TGTGCCAGCAGCTGGGCTAGGCAGGGTGGCGGCTACACCTTC. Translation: CASSWARQGGGYTF.